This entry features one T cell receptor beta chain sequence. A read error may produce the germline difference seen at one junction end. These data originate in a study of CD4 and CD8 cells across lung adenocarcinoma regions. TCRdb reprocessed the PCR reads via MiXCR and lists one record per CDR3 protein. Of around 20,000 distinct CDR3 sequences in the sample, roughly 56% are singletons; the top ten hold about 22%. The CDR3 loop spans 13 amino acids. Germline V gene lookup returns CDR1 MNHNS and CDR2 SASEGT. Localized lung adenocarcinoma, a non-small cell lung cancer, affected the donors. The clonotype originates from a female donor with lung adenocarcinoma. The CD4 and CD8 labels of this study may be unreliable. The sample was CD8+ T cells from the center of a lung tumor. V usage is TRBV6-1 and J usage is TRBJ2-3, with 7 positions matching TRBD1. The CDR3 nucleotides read TGTGCCAGCAGTGCCGTGAGCACAGGGGCGCAGTTTTTT. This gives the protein CASSAVSTGAQFF.